This T cell receptor (beta chain) stems from a study of beta chain features in type 1 diabetes. Overall study results and limits: VDJ junctions from type 1 diabetes patients carried fewer insertions and larger deletions.

The ends were cut back, 8 bases at V and 6 bases at J, with 14 bases in the middle. This CDR3 comprises 12 residues. Per the germline V gene, CDR1 is SQVTM and CDR2 is ANQGSEA. Comment on this clone: What it binds is not known.

Every isolated RNA sample was fully reverse transcribed, so sequencing captured expressed TCRB transcripts. Sequencing was performed with immunoSEQ multiplex PCR; in TCRdb, only in-frame clones are kept and a portion is missing. The sample includes over 40,000 clones, about 51% of them seen just once. The rearrangement joins TRBV29-1 to TRBJ2-1; D gene uncertain. What was sequenced was Tregs from blood. The receptor was isolated from a woman aged 18-29 years in good health. CDR3 region: CSHLTPPNEQFF. CDR3 bases: TGCAGCCACCTGACTCCGCCCAATGAGCAGTTCTTC.